The present T cell receptor (beta chain) was sequenced within a study of CD8 T cells in ankylosing spondylitis. This clonotype has only a few counts. What it binds is unknown. The study's findings and limits: CD8+ disease-linked clones were present at relatively low frequencies in blood. A TCR beta motif of about eight highly homologous variants appeared characteristic of ankylosing spondylitis blood.

The CDR3 sequence is 15 residues long. V was shortened by 7 bases and J by 4 bases, with 17 bases between the two germline ends. Making use of molecular barcodes, quantitative 5'-RACE generated TCR beta libraries. TCRdb analysed the 5' RACE reads with MiXCR anew, one entry per CDR3 protein. The table has hundreds of thousands of distinct CDR3 sequences, roughly a quarter seen once. The clonotype originates from a male donor with ankylosing spondylitis. The source material was blood, either unsorted or a sorted T cell fraction (not recorded which). V gene TRBV12-3 or TRBV12-4 combines with J gene TRBJ2-1, with D maybe TRBD2 (6 bases). The CDR3 region is CASTLEGSRYNEQFF. In DNA, the CDR3 is TGTGCCAGCACCCTGGAGGGGAGTCGGTACAATGAGCAGTTCTTC.